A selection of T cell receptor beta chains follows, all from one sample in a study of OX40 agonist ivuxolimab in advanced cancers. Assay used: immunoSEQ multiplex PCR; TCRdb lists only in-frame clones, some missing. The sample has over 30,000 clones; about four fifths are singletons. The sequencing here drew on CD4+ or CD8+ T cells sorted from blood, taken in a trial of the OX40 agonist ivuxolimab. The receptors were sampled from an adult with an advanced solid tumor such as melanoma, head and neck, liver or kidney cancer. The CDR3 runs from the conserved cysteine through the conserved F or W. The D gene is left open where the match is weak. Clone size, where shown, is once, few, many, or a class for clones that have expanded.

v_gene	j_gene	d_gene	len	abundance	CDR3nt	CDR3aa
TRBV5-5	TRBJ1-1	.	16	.	TGTGCCAGCAGCCCTGGATCAGGGGCAGGGGTTGGTGAAGCTTTCTTT	CASSPGSGAGVGEAFF
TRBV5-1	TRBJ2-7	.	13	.	TGCGCCAGCAGCTTGGACAGGGTCAACGAGCAGTACTTC	CASSLDRVNEQYF
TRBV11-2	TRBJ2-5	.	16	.	TGTGCCAGCAGCGTCCGACTTAGTGGCCTGGCGGAGACCCAGTACTTC	CASSVRLSGLAETQYF
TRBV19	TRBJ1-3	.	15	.	TGTGCCAGTAGTCCAGAAGGGGGTTTTGGAAACACCATATATTTT	CASSPEGGFGNTIYF
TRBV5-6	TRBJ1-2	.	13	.	TGTGCCAGCACCCTGATGTTTAACTATGGCTACACCTTC	CASTLMFNYGYTF
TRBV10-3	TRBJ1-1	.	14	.	TGTGCCATCAGGGACGGGGCAGCGGACACTGAAGCTTTCTTT	CAIRDGAADTEAFF
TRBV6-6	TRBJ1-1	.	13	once	TGTGCCAGCAGTTACGGGGGGTCCACTGAAGCTTTCTTT	CASSYGGSTEAFF
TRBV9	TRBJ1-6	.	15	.	TGTGCCAGCAGCGTACGGCCTTCGGATAATTCACCCCTCCACTTT	CASSVRPSDNSPLHF
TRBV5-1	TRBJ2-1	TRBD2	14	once	TGCGCCAGCAGCCCCAAATTGGGGGGGAGTGAGCAGTTCTTC	CASSPKLGGSEQFF
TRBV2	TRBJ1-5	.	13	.	TGTGCCAGCAGAGGACAGCCCAATCAGCCCCAGCATTTT	CASRGQPNQPQHF
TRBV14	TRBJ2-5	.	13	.	TGTGCCAGCAGCCAAAACCAGGGAGAGACCCAGTACTTC	CASSQNQGETQYF
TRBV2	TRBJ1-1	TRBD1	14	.	TGTGCCAGCAGTCCCCGGACAGGTAGAACTGAAGCTTTCTTT	CASSPRTGRTEAFF
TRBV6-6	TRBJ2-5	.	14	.	TGTGCCAGCAGCCGCCACCCCAGGTTCGAGACCCAGTACTTC	CASSRHPRFETQYF
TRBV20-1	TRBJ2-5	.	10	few	TGCAGTGTAGCCCAAGAGACCCAGTACTTC	CSVAQETQYF
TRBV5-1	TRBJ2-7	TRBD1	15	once	TGCGCCAGCAGCTTGGGGGGACAGCTCTCCTACGAGCAGTACTTC	CASSLGGQLSYEQYF
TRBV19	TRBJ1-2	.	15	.	TGTGCCAGTAGTAGGGGATCAGGGGCTAACTATGGCTACACCTTC	CASSRGSGANYGYTF
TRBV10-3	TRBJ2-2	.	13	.	TGTGCCATCAGTGAGGACAGCACCGGGGAGCTGTTTTTT	CAISEDSTGELFF
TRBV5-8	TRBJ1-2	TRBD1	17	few	TGTGCCAGCACCCCCGCAGACCCCCGGACAGGAGTTTATGGCTACACCTTC	CASTPADPRTGVYGYTF
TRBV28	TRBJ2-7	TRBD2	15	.	TGTGCCAGCAGTAGTAGCGGGGCATCCTCCTACGAGCAGTACTTC	CASSSSGASSYEQYF
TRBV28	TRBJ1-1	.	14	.	TGTGCCAGCAGCCAAGGACGTTGGAACACTGAAGCTTTCTTT	CASSQGRWNTEAFF
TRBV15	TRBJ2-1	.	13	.	TGTGCCACGGGGGGTAGGGGGCGAGATGAGCAGTTCTTC	CATGGRGRDEQFF
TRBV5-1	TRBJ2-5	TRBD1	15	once	TGCGCCAGCAGCTTGGGAGGGACAGTCCAAGAGACCCAGTACTTC	CASSLGGTVQETQYF
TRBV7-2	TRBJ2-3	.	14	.	TGTGCCAGCAGCCCCCCGGACTGGACAGATACGCAGTATTTT	CASSPPDWTDTQYF
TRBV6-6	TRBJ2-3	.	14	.	TGTGCCAGCACCAAACAGGGCGTCACGGATACGCAGTATTTT	CASTKQGVTDTQYF
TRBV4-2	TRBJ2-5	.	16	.	TGTGCCAGCAGCCAAGATGGAACTAGCCCTCAGGAGACCCAGTACTTC	CASSQDGTSPQETQYF
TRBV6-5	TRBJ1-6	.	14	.	TGTGCCAGCAGTTACCGGGGGGGGAATTCACCCCTCCACTTT	CASSYRGGNSPLHF
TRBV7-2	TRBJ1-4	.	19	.	TGTGCCAGCAGCTTATTCCGCACAGGAAAGGTAGGGCCTAATGAAAAACTGTTTTTT	CASSLFRTGKVGPNEKLFF
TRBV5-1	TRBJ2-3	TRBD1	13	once	TGCGCCAGCAGCCTTACAGGGGGCGATACGCAGTATTTT	CASSLTGGDTQYF
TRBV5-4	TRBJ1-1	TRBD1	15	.	TGTGCCAGCAGCTTCGACGGACAGGGTAGGACTGAAGCTTTCTTT	CASSFDGQGRTEAFF